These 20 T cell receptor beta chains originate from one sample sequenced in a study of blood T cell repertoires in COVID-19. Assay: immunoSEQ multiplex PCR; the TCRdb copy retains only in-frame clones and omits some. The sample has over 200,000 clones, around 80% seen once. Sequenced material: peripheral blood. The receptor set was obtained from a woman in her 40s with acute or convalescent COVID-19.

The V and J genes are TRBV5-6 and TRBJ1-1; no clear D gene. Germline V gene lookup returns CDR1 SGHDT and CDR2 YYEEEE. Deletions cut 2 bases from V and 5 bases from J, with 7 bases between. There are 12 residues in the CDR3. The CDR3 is CASSFRGTEAFF. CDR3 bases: TGTGCCAGCAGCTTTCGGGGAACTGAAGCTTTCTTT.

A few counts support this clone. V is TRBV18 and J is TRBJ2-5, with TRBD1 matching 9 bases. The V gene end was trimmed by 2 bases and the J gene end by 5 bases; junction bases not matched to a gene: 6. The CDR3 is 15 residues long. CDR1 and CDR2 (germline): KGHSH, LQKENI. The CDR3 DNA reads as TGTGCCAGCTCACCAAATTGGGGACAGGGTGAGACCCAGTACTTC. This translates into CASSPNWGQGETQYF.

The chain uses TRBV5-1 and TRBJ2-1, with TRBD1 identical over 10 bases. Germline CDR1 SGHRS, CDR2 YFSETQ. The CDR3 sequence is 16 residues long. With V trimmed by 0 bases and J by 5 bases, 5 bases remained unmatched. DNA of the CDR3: TGCGCCAGCAGCTTGGCGGTGACAGGGGGCCACAATGAGCAGTTCTTC. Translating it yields CASSLAVTGGHNEQFF.

The CDR3 DNA reads TGTGCCAGCAGGACTAGCGGGAACCAAGAGACCCAGTACTTC. Translation: CASRTSGNQETQYF. The chain combines TRBV27 with TRBJ2-5; 11 bases agree with TRBD2. The CDR3 is 14 amino acids. The V gene end was trimmed by 6 bases and the J gene end by 0 bases; junction bases not matched to a gene: 0. Germline V gene sequence: CDR1 MNHEY, CDR2 SMNVEV (reference sequence).

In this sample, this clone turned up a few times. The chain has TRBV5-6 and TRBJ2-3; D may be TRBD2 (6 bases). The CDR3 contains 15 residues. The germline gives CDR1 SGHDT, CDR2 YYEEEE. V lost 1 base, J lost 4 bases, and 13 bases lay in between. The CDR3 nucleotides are TGTGCCAGCAGCTTGTACGGGGGAGTAGCAGATACGCAGTATTTT. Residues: CASSLYGGVADTQYF.

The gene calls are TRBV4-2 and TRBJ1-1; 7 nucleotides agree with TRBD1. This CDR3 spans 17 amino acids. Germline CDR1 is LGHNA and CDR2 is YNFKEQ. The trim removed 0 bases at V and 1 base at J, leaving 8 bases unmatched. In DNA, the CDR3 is TGTGCCAGCAGCCAAGACGGCTACAGGGGAAGGAACACTGAAGCTTTCTTT. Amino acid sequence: CASSQDGYRGRNTEAFF.

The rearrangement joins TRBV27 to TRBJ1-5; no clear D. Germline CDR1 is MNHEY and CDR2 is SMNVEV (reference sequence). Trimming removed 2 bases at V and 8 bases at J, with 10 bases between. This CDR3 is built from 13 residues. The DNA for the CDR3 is TGTGCCAGCAGTTTAAAGGCGGGGAAGCCCCAGCATTTT. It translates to CASSLKAGKPQHF.

The CDR3 sequence: CASSLGAVGGYGYTF. For the CDR3, the DNA is TGCGCCAGCAGCTTGGGTGCGGTCGGGGGCTATGGCTACACCTTC. This sequence joins TRBV5-1 and TRBJ1-2; D may be TRBD1 (5 bases). V was pared by 0 bases and J by 4 bases, with 13 bases between. The germline V gene encodes CDR1 SGHRS and CDR2 YFSETQ. The CDR3 sequence is 15 residues long.

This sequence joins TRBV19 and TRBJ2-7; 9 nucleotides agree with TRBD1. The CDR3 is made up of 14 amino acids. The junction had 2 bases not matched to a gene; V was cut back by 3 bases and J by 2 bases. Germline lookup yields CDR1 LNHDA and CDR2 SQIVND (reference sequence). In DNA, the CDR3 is TGTGCCAGTAGTATGGGACAGGGAGCCTACGAGCAGTACTTC. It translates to CASSMGQGAYEQYF.

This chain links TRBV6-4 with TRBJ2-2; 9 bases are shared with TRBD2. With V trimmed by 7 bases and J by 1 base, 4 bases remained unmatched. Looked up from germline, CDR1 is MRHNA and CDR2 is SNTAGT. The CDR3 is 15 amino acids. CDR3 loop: CASTETSGNTGELFF. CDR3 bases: TGTGCCAGCACCGAGACTAGCGGGAACACCGGGGAGCTGTTTTTT.

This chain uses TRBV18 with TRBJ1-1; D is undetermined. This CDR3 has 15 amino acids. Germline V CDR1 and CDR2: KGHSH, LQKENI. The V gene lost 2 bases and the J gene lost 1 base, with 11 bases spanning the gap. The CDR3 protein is CASSPEGIRNTEAFF. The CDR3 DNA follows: TGTGCCAGCTCACCAGAGGGAATACGGAACACTGAAGCTTTCTTT.

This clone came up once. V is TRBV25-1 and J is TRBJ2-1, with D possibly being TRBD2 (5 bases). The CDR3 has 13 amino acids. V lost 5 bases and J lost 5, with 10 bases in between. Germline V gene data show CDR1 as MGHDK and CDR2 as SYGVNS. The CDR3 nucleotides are TGTGCCAGCAGTCCCGGGGTGAACAATGAGCAGTTCTTC. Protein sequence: CASSPGVNNEQFF.

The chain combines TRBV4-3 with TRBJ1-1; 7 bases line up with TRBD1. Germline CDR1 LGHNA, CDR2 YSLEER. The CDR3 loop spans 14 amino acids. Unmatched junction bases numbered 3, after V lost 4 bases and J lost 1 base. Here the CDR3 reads CASSPYRGNTEAFF. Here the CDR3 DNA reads TGCGCCAGCAGCCCCTACAGGGGGAACACTGAAGCTTTCTTT.

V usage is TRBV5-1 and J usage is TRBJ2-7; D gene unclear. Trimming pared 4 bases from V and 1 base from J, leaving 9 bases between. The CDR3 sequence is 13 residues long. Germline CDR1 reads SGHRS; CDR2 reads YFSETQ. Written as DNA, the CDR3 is TGCGCCAGCAGCCAGACCAGGTCCTACGAGCAGTACTTC. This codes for CASSQTRSYEQYF.

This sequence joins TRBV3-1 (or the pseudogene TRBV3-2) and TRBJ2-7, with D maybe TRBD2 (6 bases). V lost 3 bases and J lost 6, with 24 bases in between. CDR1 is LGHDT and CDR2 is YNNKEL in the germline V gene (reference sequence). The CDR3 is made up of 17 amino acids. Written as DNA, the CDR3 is TGTGCCAGCAGCCAGGCCGGAGGGTGGGGACCCGGAGGCGAGCAGTACTTC. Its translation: CASSQAGGWGPGGEQYF.

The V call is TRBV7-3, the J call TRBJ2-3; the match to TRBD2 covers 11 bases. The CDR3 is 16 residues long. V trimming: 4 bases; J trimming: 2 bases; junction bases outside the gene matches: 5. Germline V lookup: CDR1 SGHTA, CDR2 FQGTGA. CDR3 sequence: CASSSRLAGYTDTQYF. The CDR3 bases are TGTGCCAGCAGCTCTAGACTAGCGGGGTACACAGATACGCAGTATTTT.

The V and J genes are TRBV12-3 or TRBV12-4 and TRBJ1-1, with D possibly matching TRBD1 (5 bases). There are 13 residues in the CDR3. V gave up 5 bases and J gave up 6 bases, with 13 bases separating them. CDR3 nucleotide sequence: TGTGCCAGCAGTCTCAGGGTAATCTCTGAAGCTTTCTTT. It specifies CASSLRVISEAFF.

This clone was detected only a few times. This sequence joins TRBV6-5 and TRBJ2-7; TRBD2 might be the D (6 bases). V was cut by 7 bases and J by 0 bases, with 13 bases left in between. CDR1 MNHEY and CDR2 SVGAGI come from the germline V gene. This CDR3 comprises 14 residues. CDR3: CASKAGPGSYEQYF. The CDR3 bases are TGTGCCAGCAAGGCGGGGCCAGGCTCCTACGAGCAGTACTTC.

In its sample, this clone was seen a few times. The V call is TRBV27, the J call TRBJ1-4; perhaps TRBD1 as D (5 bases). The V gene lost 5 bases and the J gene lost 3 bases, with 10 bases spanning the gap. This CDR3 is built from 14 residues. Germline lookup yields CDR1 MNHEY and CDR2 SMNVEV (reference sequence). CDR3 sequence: CASSRGSANEKLFF. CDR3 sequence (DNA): TGTGCCAGCAGTAGGGGCAGTGCTAATGAAAAACTGTTTTTT. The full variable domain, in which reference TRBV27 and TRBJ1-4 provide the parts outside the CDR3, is EAQVTQNPRYLITVTGKKLTVTCSQNMNHEYMSWYRQDPGLGLRQIYYSMNVEVTDKGDVPEGYKVSRKEKRNFPLILESPSPNQTSLYFCASSRGSANEKLFFGSGTQLSVL.

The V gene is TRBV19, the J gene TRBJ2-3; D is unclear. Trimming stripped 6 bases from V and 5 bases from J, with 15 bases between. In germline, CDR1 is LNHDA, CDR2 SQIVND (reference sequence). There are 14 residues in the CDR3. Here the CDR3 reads CASSGSFVGDTQYF. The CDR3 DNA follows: TGTGCCAGTAGCGGTTCTTTTGTTGGAGATACGCAGTATTTT. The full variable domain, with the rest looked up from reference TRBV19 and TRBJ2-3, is DGGITQSPKYLFRKEGQNVTLSCEQNLNHDAMYWYRQDPGQGLRLIYYSQIVNDFQKGDIAEGYSVSREKKESFPLTVTSAQKNPTAFYLCASSGSFVGDTQYFGPGTRLTVL.